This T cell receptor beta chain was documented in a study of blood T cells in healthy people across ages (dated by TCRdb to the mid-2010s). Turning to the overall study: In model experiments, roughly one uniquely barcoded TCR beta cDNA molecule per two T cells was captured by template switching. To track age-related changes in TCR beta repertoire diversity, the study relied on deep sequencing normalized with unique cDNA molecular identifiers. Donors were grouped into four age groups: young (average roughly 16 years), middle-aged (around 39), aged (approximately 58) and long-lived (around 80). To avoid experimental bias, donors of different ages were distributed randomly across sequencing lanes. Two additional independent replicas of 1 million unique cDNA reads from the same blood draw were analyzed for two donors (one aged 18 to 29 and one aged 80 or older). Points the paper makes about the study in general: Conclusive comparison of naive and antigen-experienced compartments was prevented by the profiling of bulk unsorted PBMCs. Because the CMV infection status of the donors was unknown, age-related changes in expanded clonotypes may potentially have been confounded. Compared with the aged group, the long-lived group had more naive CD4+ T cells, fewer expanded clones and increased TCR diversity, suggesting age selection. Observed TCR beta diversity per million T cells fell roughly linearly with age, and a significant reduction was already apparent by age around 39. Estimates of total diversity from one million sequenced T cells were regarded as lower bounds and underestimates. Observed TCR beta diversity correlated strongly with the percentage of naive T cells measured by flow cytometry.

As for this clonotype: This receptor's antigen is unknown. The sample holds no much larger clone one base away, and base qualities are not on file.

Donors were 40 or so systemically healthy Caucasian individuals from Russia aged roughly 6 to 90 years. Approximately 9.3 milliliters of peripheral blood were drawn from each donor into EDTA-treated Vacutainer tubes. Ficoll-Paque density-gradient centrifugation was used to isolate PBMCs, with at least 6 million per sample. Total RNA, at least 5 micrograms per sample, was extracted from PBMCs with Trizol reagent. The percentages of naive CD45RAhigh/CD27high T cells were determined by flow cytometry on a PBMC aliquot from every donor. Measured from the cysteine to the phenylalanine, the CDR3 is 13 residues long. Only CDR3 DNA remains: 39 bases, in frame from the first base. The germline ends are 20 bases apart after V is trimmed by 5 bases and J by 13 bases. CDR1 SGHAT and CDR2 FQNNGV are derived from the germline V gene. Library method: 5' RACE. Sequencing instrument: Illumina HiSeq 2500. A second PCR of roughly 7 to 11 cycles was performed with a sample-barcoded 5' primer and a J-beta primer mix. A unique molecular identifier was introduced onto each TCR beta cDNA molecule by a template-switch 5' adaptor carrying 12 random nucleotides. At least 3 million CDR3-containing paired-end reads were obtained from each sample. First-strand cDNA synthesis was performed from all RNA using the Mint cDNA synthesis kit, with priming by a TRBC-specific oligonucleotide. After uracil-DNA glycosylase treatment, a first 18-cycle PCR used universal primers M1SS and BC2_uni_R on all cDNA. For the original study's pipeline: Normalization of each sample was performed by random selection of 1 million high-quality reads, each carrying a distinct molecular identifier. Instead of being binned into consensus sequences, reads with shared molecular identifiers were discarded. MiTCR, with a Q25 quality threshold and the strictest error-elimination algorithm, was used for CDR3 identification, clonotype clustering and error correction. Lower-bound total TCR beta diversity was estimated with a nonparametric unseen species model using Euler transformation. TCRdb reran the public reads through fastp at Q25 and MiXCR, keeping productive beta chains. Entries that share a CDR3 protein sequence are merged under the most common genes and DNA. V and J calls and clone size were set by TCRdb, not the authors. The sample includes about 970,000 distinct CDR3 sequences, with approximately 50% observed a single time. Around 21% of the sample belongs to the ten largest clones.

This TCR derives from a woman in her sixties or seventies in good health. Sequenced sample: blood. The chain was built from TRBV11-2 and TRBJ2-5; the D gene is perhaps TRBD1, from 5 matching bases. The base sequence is TGTGCCAGCAGCCCACCAAGTAGGCACAGGTGGTACTTC. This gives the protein CASSPPSRHRWYF. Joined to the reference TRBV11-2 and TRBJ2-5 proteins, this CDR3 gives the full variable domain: EAGVAQSPRYKIIEKRQSVAFWCNPISGHATLYWYQQILGQGPKLLIQFQNNGVVDDSQLPKDRFSAERLKGVDSTLKIQPAKLEDSAVYLCASSPPSRHRWYFGPGTRLLVL.